This TCR beta chain was recorded in a study of metastatic and nonmetastatic thyroid tumors. This clone was observed a few times. CDR1 is MNHEY, CDR2 SVGAGI, per germline. The V and J ends lost 4 bases and 2 bases, in that order; junction bases with no gene match: 4. This CDR3 has 15 amino acids. Patients underwent thyroid surgery, and none had received any treatment before it. TCRdb re-called clones via MiXCR from the PCR reads. The sample carries 30,000 to 45,000 clones, 25% to 30% recorded once. This TCR derives from a male donor with papillary thyroid cancer or a benign thyroid nodule (not recorded which). Some clones in this sample may be carry-over from other donors' samples. Material for sequencing was blood. The chain couples TRBV6-5 to TRBJ2-3; TRBD2 agrees at 9 bases. The chain's CDR3 is CASSLGLANTDTQYF. CDR3 bases: TGTGCCAGCAGTTTGGGACTAGCTAACACAGATACGCAGTATTTT.